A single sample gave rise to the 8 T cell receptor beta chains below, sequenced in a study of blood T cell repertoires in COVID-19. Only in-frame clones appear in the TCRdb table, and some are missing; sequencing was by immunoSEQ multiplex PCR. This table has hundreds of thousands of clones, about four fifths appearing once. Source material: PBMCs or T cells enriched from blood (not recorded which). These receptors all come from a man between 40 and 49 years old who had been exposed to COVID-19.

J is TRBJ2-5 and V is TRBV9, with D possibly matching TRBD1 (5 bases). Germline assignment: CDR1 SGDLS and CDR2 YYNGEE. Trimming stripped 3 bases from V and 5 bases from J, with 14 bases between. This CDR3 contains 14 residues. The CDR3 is CASSGTPGPETQYF. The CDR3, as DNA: TGTGCCAGCAGCGGTACCCCAGGGCCGGAGACCCAGTACTTC.

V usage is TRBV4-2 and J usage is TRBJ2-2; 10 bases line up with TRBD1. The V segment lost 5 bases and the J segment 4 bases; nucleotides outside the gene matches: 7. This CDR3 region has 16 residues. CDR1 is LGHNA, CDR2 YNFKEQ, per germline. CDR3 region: CASSGGGTGATGELFF. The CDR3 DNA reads TGTGCCAGCAGCGGGGGGGGGACAGGGGCCACCGGGGAGCTGTTTTTT.

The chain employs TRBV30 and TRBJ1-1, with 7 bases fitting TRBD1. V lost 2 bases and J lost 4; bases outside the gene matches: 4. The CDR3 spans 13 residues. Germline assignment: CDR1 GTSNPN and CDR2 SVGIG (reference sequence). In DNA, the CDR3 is TGTGCCTGGAGTATTTCAGGGGGCACTGAAGCTTTCTTT. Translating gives CAWSISGGTEAFF.

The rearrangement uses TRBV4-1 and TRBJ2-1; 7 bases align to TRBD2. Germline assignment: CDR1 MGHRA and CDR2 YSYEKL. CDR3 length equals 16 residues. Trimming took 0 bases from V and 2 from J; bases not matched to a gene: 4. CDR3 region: CASSQEFSGTYNEQFF. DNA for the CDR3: TGCGCCAGCAGCCAAGAATTCAGCGGGACCTACAATGAGCAGTTCTTC.

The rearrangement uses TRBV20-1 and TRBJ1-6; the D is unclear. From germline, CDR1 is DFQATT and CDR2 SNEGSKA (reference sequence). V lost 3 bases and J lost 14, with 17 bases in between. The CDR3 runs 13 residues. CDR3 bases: TGCAGTGCTAGTGACGCCCCTAGGTCGTCCCTCCACTTT. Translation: CSASDAPRSSLHF.

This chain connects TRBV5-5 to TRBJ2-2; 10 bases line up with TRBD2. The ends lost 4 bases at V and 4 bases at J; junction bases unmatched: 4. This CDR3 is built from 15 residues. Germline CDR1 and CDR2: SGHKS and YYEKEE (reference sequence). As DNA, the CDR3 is TGTGCCAGCAGCAGGACTAGCGGACGCACCGGGGAGCTGTTTTTT. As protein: CASSRTSGRTGELFF.

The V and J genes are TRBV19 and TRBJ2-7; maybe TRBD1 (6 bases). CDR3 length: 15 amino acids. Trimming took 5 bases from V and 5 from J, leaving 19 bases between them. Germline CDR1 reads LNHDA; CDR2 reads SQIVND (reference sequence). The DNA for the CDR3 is TGTGCCAGTAGTTTGCTGACAGGATTCGGAGACGAGCAGTACTTC. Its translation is CASSLLTGFGDEQYF.

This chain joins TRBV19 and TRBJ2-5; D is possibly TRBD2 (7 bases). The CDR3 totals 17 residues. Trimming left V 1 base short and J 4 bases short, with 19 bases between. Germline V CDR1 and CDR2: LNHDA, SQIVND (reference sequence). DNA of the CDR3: TGTGCCAGTAGTATAGTGTTTACGGTCGCGGGGGCAGAGACCCAGTACTTC. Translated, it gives CASSIVFTVAGAETQYF.